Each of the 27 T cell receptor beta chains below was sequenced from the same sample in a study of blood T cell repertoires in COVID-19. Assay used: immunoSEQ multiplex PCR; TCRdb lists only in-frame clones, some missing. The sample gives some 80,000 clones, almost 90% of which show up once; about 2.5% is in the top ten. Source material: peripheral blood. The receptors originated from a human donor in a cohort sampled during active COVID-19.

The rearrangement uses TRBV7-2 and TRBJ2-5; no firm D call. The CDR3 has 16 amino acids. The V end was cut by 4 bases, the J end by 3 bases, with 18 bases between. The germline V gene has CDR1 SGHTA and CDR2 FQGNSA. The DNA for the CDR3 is TGTGCCAGCAGCTCCCCCCCCCGTAGCTGGGAAGAGACCCAGTACTTC. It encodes CASSSPPRSWEETQYF.

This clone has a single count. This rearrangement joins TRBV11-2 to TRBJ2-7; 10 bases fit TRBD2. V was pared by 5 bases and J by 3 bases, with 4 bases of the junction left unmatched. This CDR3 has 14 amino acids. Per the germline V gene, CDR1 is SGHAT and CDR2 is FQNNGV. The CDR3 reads CASSLAGVRYEQYF. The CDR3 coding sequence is TGTGCCAGCAGCCTAGCGGGGGTGCGCTACGAGCAGTACTTC. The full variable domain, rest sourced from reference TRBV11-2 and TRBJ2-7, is EAGVAQSPRYKIIEKRQSVAFWCNPISGHATLYWYQQILGQGPKLLIQFQNNGVVDDSQLPKDRFSAERLKGVDSTLKIQPAKLEDSAVYLCASSLAGVRYEQYFGPGTRLTVT.

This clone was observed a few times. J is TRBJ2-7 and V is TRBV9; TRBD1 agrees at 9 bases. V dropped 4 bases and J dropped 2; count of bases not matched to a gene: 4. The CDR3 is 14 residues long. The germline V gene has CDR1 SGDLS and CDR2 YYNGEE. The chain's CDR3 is CASSLRQGAYEQYF. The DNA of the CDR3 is TGTGCCAGCAGCTTGCGACAGGGGGCCTACGAGCAGTACTTC.

CDR3 loop: CASSDRPGGWYEQYF. The CDR3 nucleotides read TGCGCCAGCAGCGACAGGCCCGGTGGATGGTACGAGCAGTACTTC. V gene TRBV4-3 combines with J gene TRBJ2-7, with D maybe TRBD1 (6 bases). From germline, CDR1 is LGHNA and CDR2 YSLEER. CDR3 size: 15 residues. Between the trimmed V and J ends, which lost 5 bases and 4 bases, there was a span of 18 bases.

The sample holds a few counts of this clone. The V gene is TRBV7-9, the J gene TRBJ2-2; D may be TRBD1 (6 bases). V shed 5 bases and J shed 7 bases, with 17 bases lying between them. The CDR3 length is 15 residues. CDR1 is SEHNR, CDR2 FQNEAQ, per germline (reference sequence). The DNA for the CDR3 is TGTGCCAGCAGCCATCCTTTACAGGGACACGGGGAGCTGTTTTTT. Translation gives CASSHPLQGHGELFF.

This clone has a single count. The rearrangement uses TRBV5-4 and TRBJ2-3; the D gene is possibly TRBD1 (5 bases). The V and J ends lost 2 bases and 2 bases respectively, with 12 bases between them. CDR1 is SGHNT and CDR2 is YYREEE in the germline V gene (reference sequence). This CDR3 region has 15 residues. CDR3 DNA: TGTGCCAGCAGCTTCGGCCAGGGTGACACAGATACGCAGTATTTT. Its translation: CASSFGQGDTDTQYF.

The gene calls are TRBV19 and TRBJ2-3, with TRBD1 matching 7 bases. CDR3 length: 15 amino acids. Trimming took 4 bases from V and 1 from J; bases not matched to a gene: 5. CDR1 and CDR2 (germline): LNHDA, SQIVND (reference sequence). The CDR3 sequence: CASSTHRGRTDTQYF. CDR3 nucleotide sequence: TGTGCCAGTAGTACGCACAGGGGACGCACAGATACGCAGTATTTT. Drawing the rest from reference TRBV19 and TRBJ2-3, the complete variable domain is DGGITQSPKYLFRKEGQNVTLSCEQNLNHDAMYWYRQDPGQGLRLIYYSQIVNDFQKGDIAEGYSVSREKKESFPLTVTSAQKNPTAFYLCASSTHRGRTDTQYFGPGTRLTVL.

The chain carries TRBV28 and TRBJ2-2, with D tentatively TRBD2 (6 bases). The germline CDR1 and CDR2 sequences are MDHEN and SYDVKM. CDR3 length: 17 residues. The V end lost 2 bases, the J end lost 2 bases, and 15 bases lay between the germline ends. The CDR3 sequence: CASSLPPGGFNTGELFF. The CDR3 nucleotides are TGTGCCAGCAGTTTACCCCCCGGGGGTTTCAACACCGGGGAGCTGTTTTTT. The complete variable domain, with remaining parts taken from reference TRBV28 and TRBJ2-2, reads DVKVTQSSRYLVKRTGEKVFLECVQDMDHENMFWYRQDPGLGLRLIYFSYDVKMKEKGDIPEGYSVSREKKERFSLILESASTNQTSMYLCASSLPPGGFNTGELFFGEGSRLTVL.

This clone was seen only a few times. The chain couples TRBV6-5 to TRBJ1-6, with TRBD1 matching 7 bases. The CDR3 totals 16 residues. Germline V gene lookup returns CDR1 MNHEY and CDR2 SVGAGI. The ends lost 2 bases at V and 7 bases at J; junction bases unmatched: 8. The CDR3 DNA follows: TGTGCCAGCAGTTACGGGGGGACAGTCTCAAATTCACCCCTCCACTTT. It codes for CASSYGGTVSNSPLHF.

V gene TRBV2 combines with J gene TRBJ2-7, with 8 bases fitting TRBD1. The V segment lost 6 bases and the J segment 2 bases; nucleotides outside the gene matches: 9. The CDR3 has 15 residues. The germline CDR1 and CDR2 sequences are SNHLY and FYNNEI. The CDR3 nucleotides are TGTGCCAGCAGGGATTACGGGACAGGCGCCTACGAGCAGTACTTC. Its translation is CASRDYGTGAYEQYF.

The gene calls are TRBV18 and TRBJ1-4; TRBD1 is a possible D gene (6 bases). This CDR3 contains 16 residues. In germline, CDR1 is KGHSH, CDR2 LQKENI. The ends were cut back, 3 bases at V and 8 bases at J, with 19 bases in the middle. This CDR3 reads CASSPSWDIGGEKLFF. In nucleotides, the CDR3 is TGTGCCAGCTCACCGAGTTGGGACATTGGTGGAGAAAAACTGTTTTTT.

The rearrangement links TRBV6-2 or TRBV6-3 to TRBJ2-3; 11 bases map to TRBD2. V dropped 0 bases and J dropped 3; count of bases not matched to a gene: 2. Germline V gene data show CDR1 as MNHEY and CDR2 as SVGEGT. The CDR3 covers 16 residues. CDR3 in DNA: TGTGCCAGCAGTTACTCCACTAGCGGGAGAACAGATACGCAGTATTTT. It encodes CASSYSTSGRTDTQYF.

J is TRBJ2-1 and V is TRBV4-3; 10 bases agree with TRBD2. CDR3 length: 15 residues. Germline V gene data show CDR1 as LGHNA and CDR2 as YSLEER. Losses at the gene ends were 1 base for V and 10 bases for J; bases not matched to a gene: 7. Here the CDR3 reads CASSQGSGGAREQFF. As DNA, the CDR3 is TGCGCCAGCAGCCAAGGGAGCGGGGGGGCCAGAGAGCAGTTCTTC.

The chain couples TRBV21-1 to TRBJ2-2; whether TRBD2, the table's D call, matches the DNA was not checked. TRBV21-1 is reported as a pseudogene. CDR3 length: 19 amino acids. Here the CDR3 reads CASSKEGRNGRANTGELFF. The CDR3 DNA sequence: TGTGCCAGCAGCAAAGAAGGTAGGAACGGGAGGGCGAACACCGGGGAGCTGTTTTTT.

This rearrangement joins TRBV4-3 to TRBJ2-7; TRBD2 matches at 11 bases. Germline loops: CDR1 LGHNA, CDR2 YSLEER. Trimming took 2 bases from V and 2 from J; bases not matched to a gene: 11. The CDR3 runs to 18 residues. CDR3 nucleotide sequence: TGCGCCAGCAGCCAAAACATCCTGACTAGCGGGACTACCTACGAGCAGTACTTC. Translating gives CASSQNILTSGTTYEQYF.

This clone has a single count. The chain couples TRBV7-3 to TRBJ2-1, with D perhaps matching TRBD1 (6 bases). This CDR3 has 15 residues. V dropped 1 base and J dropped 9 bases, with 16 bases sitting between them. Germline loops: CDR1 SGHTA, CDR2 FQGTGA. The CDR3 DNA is TGTGCCAGCAGCTTAAACATTGGCCCACAGGGTGAGCAGTTCTTC. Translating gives CASSLNIGPQGEQFF.

CDR3 sequence: CASSFTGELFF. The CDR3, as DNA: TGTGCCAGTAGCTTCACCGGGGAGCTGTTTTTT. V is TRBV19 and J is TRBJ2-2; no clear D gene. CDR1 LNHDA and CDR2 SQIVND come from the germline V gene (reference sequence). Trimming pared 6 bases from V and 4 bases from J, leaving 3 bases between. This CDR3 region has 11 residues.

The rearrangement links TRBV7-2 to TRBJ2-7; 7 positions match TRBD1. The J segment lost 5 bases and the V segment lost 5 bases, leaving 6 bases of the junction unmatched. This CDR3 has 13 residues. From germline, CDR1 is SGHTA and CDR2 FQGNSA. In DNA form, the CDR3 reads TGTGCCAGCAGCACAGGGGTGAGCGACGAGCAGTACTTC. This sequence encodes CASSTGVSDEQYF.

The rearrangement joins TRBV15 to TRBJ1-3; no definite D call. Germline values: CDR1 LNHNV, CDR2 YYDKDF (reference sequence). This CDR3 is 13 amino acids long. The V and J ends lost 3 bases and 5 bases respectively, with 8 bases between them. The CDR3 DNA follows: TGTGCCACCAGCAGCGGGTTACGAAACACCATATATTTT. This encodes CATSSGLRNTIYF.

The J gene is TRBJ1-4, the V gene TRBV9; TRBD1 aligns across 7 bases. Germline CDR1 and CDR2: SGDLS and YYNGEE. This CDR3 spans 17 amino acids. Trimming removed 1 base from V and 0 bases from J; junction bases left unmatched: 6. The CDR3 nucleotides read TGTGCCAGCAGCGTACTGGAGGGGGCAGCAACTAATGAAAAACTGTTTTTT. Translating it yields CASSVLEGAATNEKLFF. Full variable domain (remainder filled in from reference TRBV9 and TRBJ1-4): DSGVTQTPKHLITATGQRVTLRCSPRSGDLSVYWYQQSLDQGLQFLIQYYNGEERAKGNILERFSAQQFPDLHSELNLSSLELGDSALYFCASSVLEGAATNEKLFFGSGTQLSVL.

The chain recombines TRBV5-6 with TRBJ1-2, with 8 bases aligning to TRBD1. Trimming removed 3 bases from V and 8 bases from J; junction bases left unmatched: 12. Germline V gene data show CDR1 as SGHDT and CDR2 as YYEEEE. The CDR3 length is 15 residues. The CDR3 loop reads CASSSLQGAAGGYTF. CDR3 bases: TGTGCCAGCAGCTCCCTGCAGGGGGCTGCTGGGGGCTACACCTTC.

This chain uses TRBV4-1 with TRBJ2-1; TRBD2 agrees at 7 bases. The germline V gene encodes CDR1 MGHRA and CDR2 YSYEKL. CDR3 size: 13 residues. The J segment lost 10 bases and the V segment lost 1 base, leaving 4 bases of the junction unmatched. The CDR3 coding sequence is TGCGCCAGCAGCCAAGGGAGCGGGAACGAGCAGTTCTTC. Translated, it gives CASSQGSGNEQFF.

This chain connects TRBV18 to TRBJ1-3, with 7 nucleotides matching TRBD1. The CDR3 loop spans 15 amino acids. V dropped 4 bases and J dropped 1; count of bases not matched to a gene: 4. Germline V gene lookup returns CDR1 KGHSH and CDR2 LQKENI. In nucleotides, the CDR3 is TGTGCCAGCTCACAGGGACAGAATTCTGGAAACACCATATATTTT. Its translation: CASSQGQNSGNTIYF. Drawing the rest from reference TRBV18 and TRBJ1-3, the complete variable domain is NAGVMQNPRHLVRRRGQEARLRCSPMKGHSHVYWYRQLPEEGLKFMVYLQKENIIDESGMPKERFSAEFPKEGPSILRIQQVVRGDSAAYFCASSQGQNSGNTIYFGEGSWLTVV.

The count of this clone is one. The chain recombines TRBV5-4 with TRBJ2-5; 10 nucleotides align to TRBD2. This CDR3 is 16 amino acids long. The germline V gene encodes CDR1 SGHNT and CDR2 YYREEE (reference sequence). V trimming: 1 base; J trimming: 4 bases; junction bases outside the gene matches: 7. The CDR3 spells CASSLMLAGVAETQYF. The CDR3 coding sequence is TGTGCCAGCAGCTTGATGCTAGCGGGAGTTGCAGAGACCCAGTACTTC.

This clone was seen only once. CDR3: CASSLGQGLINQYF. DNA of the CDR3: TGTGCCAGCAGTTTAGGTCAGGGGCTTATCAATCAGTACTTC. The rearrangement joins TRBV28 to TRBJ2-7, with D perhaps matching TRBD1 (6 bases). CDR1 and CDR2 (germline): MDHEN, SYDVKM. V lost 2 bases and J 10 bases, leaving 18 bases between the germline ends. The length of the CDR3 is 14 residues.

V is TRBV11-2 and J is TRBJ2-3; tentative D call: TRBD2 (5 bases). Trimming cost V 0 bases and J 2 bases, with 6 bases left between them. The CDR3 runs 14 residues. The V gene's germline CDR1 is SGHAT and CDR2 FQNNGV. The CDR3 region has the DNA TGTGCCAGCAGCTTAGATCGGGACACAGATACGCAGTATTTT. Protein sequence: CASSLDRDTDTQYF. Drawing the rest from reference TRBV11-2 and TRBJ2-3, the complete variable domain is EAGVAQSPRYKIIEKRQSVAFWCNPISGHATLYWYQQILGQGPKLLIQFQNNGVVDDSQLPKDRFSAERLKGVDSTLKIQPAKLEDSAVYLCASSLDRDTDTQYFGPGTRLTVL.

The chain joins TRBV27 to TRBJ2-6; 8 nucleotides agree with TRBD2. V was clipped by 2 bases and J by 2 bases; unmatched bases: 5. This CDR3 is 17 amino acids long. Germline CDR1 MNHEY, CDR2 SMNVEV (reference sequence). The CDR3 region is CASSLLPGGAGANVLTF. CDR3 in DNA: TGTGCCAGCAGTTTACTACCCGGGGGGGCTGGGGCCAACGTCCTGACTTTC.